These 14 T cell receptor beta chains were all obtained from the same sample, sequenced in a study of blood T cell repertoires in COVID-19. The repertoire was sequenced with immunoSEQ multiplex PCR; TCRdb's copy has only in-frame clones and lacks some. Among hundreds of thousands of clones listed, 70% to 90% were seen once. The sequencing input was peripheral blood. Receptors originate from a woman aged 30 to 39 who had recovered from COVID-19.

The chain carries TRBV21-1 and TRBJ2-1; the table assigns TRBD2, which was not confirmed against the DNA. TRBV21-1 is noted as a pseudogene. The CDR3 is made up of 16 amino acids. The DNA of the CDR3 is TGTGCCAGCAGCAAAGGGGGGACTAGCGTTTACAATGAGCAGTTCTTC. Residues: CASSKGGTSVYNEQFF.

The chain links TRBV3-1 (or the pseudogene TRBV3-2) to TRBJ2-7; possible D gene TRBD2, 5 bases. V was clipped by 1 base and J by 4 bases, with 14 bases between them. CDR1 is LGHDT and CDR2 is YNNKEL in the germline V gene (reference sequence). CDR3 length: 15 amino acids. The CDR3 nucleotides read TGTGCCAGCAGCCAAGGAGGTGGAGGAGGTTACGAGCAGTACTTC. As protein: CASSQGGGGGYEQYF.

The table lists this clone with a count of one. The CDR3 sequence is CARSPRTGEGKLFF. CDR3 DNA sequence: TGTGCCAGAAGCCCAAGGACAGGGGAAGGAAAACTGTTTTTT. The chain has TRBV5-3 and TRBJ1-4; 9 nucleotides agree with TRBD1. TRBV5-3 is reported as an ORF; its role is uncertain. Trimming at V came to 4 bases and at J to 10 bases, leaving 8 bases not matched to a gene. The CDR3 consists of 14 residues.

The chain recombines TRBV5-1 with TRBJ2-5, with D possibly being TRBD2 (6 bases). This CDR3 has 15 amino acids. The ends were cut back, 7 bases at V and 5 bases at J, with 21 bases in the middle. Germline-derived CDR1 and CDR2 are SGHRS and YFSETQ. The CDR3: CASGPGGRPGETQYF. In nucleotides, the CDR3 is TGCGCCAGCGGGCCCGGGGGTAGGCCAGGGGAGACCCAGTACTTC.

In this sample, this clone turned up a few times. The rearrangement links TRBV5-5 to TRBJ1-6; TRBD1 matches 9 bases. This CDR3 contains 16 residues. The germline gives CDR1 SGHKS, CDR2 YYEKEE (reference sequence). J gave up 7 bases and V 1 base, and 6 bases lay outside the gene matches. In DNA, the CDR3 is TGTGCCAGCAGCTTGTTCGACAGGGGGTTGAATTCACCCCTCCACTTT. The encoded protein is CASSLFDRGLNSPLHF.

V is TRBV5-1 and J is TRBJ2-3; 9 nucleotides line up with TRBD2. V gave up 0 bases and J gave up 4 bases; unmatched junction bases: 6. The CDR3 extends over 16 amino acids. Germline CDR1 is SGHRS and CDR2 is YFSETQ. Here the CDR3 reads CASSLAGVAGADTQYF. CDR3 sequence (DNA): TGCGCCAGCAGCTTGGCCGGGGTAGCGGGAGCAGATACGCAGTATTTT.

The genes are TRBV7-9 and TRBJ2-7; no definite D call. Trimming left V 1 base short and J 4 bases short, with 5 bases between. The CDR3 runs 12 residues. CDR1 and CDR2 (germline): SEHNR, FQNEAQ (reference sequence). The CDR3 nucleotides read TGTGCCAGCAGCTTAGGTAAATACGAGCAGTACTTC. Translation: CASSLGKYEQYF.

As concerns this clone: The same CDR3 also results from other DNA sequences found in this sample. The chain carries TRBV7-2 and TRBJ2-5; 7 bases line up with TRBD2. CDR3 length: 15 residues. V lost 1 base and J lost 6; bases outside the gene matches: 8. Germline assignment: CDR1 SGHTA and CDR2 FQGNSA. The CDR3 DNA reads as TGTGCCAGCAGCTTAGACGGCGGGGGTACGAAGACCCAGTACTTC. It codes for CASSLDGGGTKTQYF. The whole variable domain, remainder taken from reference TRBV7-2 and TRBJ2-5, is GAGVSQSPSNKVTEKGKDVELRCDPISGHTALYWYRQSLGQGLEFLIYFQGNSAPDKSGLPSDRFSAERTGGSVSTLTIQRTQQEDSAVYLCASSLDGGGTKTQYFGPGTRLLVL.

This chain links TRBV7-9 with TRBJ2-7; D remains unclear. The germline V gene has CDR1 SEHNR and CDR2 FQNEAQ (reference sequence). V was shortened by 6 bases and J by 1 base, with 7 bases between the two germline ends. The CDR3 contains 12 residues. The CDR3: CASSPLSYEQYF. CDR3 in DNA: TGTGCCAGCAGTCCACTTTCCTACGAGCAGTACTTC.

The chain carries TRBV7-2 and TRBJ1-3; TRBD1 is a possible D gene (5 bases). The germline V gene has CDR1 SGHTA and CDR2 FQGNSA. V was clipped by 6 bases and J by 1 base, with 10 bases between them. The CDR3 is 14 amino acids. CDR3 nucleotide sequence: TGTGCCAGCAGGCAGACAGCGTCTGGAAACACCATATATTTT. This codes for CASRQTASGNTIYF.

The chain combines TRBV24-1 with TRBJ2-2; D may be TRBD1 (5 bases). The germline V and J ends were trimmed by 3 bases and 4 bases, with 11 bases remaining between them. This CDR3 has 15 residues. Germline V lookup: CDR1 KGHDR, CDR2 SFDVKD. As DNA, the CDR3 is TGTGCCACCAGTGATGTGGGGCATGGCACCGGGGAGCTGTTTTTT. Its protein product is CATSDVGHGTGELFF.

This clone was detected only once. This sequence joins TRBV2 and TRBJ1-6, with 7 bases aligning to TRBD1. The germline CDR1 and CDR2 sequences are SNHLY and FYNNEI. The V gene end was trimmed by 6 bases and the J gene end by 11 bases; junction bases not matched to a gene: 10. CDR3 length: 14 amino acids. CDR3 loop: CASRDNGDRPPLHF. The CDR3 DNA reads as TGTGCCAGCAGGGACAATGGGGACAGACCACCCCTCCACTTT.

The rearrangement uses TRBV24-1 and TRBJ2-3; 10 nucleotides align to TRBD1. V trimming: 2 bases; J trimming: 7 bases; junction bases outside the gene matches: 5. Germline CDR1 and CDR2: KGHDR and SFDVKD. The CDR3 is 15 amino acids. The CDR3 protein is CATSDSGQGRNTQYF. The CDR3 coding sequence is TGTGCCACCAGTGATTCGGGACAGGGGCGGAATACGCAGTATTTT.

The J gene is TRBJ1-5, the V gene TRBV5-6; D is undetermined. The V gene's germline CDR1 is SGHDT and CDR2 YYEEEE. This CDR3 has 14 amino acids. Trimming shortened V by 3 bases and J by 7 bases, and 14 bases separated the two germline ends. This chain's CDR3 is CASSSRRGRQPQHF. In DNA, the CDR3 is TGTGCCAGCAGCTCCCGACGGGGTCGGCAGCCCCAGCATTTT.